This entry describes one T cell receptor beta chain. Its antigen is as yet unknown. The V end was cut by 1 base, the J end by 6 bases, with 15 bases between. The CDR3 covers 15 residues. The germline gives CDR1 SGHNT, CDR2 YENEEA. TCRdb keeps only in-frame clones here, not all; method: immunoSEQ multiplex PCR. There are 70,000 or so clones in the sample; over 90% occur only once, and roughly 1.5% lies in the top ten. This sample stems from a study of T cell clonotyping in hematopoietic cell transplantation. Study-wide results and caveats: Pathologically expanded recipient clonotypes increased progressively from day 30 to day 180 as diversity fell. Broader posttransplant TCR repertoire diversity was predicted by graft donor and pretransplant recipient Inverse Simpson Index values.

Sequenced sample: peripheral blood mononuclear cells. The TCR originated in a man between 45 and 60 years old in good health. Some clones in this sample may be carry-over from other donors' samples. The chain is built from TRBV11-3 and TRBJ1-1; D may be TRBD1 (5 bases). DNA of the CDR3: TGTGCCAGCAGCTTAGGCGGGGGGGGTTACGCTGAAGCTTTCTTT. Its protein is CASSLGGGGYAEAFF.